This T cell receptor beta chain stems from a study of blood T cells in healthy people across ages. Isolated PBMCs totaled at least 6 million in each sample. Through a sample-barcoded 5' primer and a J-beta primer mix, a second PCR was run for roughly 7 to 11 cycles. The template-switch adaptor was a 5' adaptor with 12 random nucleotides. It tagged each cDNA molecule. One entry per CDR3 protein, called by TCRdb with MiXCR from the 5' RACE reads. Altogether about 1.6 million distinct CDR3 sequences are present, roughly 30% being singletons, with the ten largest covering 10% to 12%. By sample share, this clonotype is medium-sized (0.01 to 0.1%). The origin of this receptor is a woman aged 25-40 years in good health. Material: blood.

The DNA of the CDR3 is TGCGCCAGCAGCCAGGGGGACAGGGGGCTCGGCAATGAGCAGTTCTTC. Protein product: CASSQGDRGLGNEQFF. The chain links TRBV4-1 to TRBJ2-1, with TRBD1 matching 12 bases. Germline V gene lookup returns CDR1 MGHRA and CDR2 YSYEKL. The junction had 6 bases not matched to a gene; V was cut back by 3 bases and J by 6 bases. The length of the CDR3 is 16 residues.